This T cell receptor beta chain is from a study of T cell changes during pregnancy in multiple sclerosis. Sequencing used immunoSEQ multiplex PCR; TCRdb keeps in-frame clones, though not all of them. Altogether fewer than 95,000 clones are present, more than 85% being singletons, with the ten largest covering 1.5% to 2%. Germline assignment: CDR1 SSHAT and CDR2 FNYEAQ (reference sequence). This CDR3 contains 15 residues. Worth noting for this clone: A junction end diverges from the germline sequence, so it may reflect a read error.

The source material was peripheral blood, sampled in the first trimester of pregnancy. The TCR comes from a female donor in good health, enrolled as a control in a pregnancy study. The chain employs TRBV7-7 and TRBJ2-1; D may be TRBD2 (6 bases). The CDR3 reads CASSPGGSSYNEQFF. CDR3 coding DNA: TGTGCTAGCAGCCCAGGAGGGAGCTCCTACAATGAGCAGTTCTTC.